This T cell receptor beta chain is drawn from a study of cytomegalovirus exposure and HLA in healthy donors. Study-wide findings and caveats: Reportedly, TCR beta sequences accurately predicted HLA-A and HLA-B alleles in most subjects. A few CMV-associated chains proved CMV antigen-specific in vitro. A later analysis reportedly found that, within productive TCRs, an Asian-associated ancestry cluster had fewer N-insertions than the mean observed across the roughly 670 donors.

PCR was performed using 60 Vbeta and 13 Jbeta primers. Here immunoSEQ multiplex PCR was the method, and the copy in TCRdb shows in-frame clones only, minus some. The sample includes roughly 220,000 clones. About this clone itself: Its antigen is undetermined.

The trim removed 0 bases at V and 11 bases at J, leaving 2 bases unmatched. Germline V gene lookup returns CDR1 MNHEY and CDR2 SVGAGI. This CDR3 has 13 residues. The sequencing sample was made of PBMCs. The chain uses TRBV6-5 and TRBJ2-3; 10 nucleotides agree with TRBD1. This clonotype originated in a girl aged 2-9 years in good health and CMV-seropositive. CDR3 sequence: CASSYSGTGEQYF. The CDR3 DNA reads as TGTGCCAGCAGTTACTCCGGGACAGGGGAGCAGTATTTT.